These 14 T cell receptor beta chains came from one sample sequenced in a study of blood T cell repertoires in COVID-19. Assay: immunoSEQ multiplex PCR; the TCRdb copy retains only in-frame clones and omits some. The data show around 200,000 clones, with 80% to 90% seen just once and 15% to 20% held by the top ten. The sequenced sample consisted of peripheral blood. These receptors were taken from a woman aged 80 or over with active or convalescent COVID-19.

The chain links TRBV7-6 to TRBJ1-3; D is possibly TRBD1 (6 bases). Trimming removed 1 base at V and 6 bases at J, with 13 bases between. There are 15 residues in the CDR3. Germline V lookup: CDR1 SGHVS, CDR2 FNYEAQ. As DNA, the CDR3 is TGTGCCAGCAGCTTAGGGGGGCAGGGGCCAAACACCATATATTTT. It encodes CASSLGGQGPNTIYF. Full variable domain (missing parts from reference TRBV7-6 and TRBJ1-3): GAGVSQSPRYKVTKRGQDVALRCDPISGHVSLYWYRQALGQGPEFLTYFNYEAQQDKSGLPNDRFSAERPEGSISTLTIQRTEQRDSAMYRCASSLGGQGPNTIYFGEGSWLTVV.

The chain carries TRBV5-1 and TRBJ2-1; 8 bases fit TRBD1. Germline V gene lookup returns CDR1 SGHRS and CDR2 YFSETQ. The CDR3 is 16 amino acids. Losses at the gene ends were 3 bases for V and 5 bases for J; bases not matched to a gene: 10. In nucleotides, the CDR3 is TGCGCCAGCAGCTGGGCCTCCGGGACAGGCGACAATGAGCAGTTCTTC. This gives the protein CASSWASGTGDNEQFF.

Here the CDR3 DNA reads TGCGCCAGCAGCGGACAGGGGACCTCTGGAAACACCATATATTTT. It specifies CASSGQGTSGNTIYF. V and J are TRBV5-1 and TRBJ1-3; 9 positions agree with TRBD1. CDR3 length equals 15 residues. V shed 4 bases and J 0 bases; nucleotides not matched to a gene: 2. The germline V gene has CDR1 SGHRS and CDR2 YFSETQ.

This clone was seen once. The CDR3 is CASSTRDSYEQYF. In DNA form, the CDR3 reads TGTGCCAGTAGTACCAGGGACTCCTACGAGCAGTACTTC. The V and J genes are TRBV19 and TRBJ2-7; maybe TRBD1 (5 bases). Germline CDR1 and CDR2: LNHDA and SQIVND (reference sequence). V was cut by 4 bases and J by 0 bases, with 7 bases left in between. This CDR3 spans 13 amino acids.

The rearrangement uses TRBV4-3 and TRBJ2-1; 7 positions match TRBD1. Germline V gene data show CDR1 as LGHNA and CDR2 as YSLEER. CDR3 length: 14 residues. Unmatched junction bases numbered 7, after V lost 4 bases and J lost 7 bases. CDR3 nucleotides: TGCGCCAGCAGCCCACGACAGGGCGTTAATGAGCAGTTCTTC. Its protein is CASSPRQGVNEQFF.

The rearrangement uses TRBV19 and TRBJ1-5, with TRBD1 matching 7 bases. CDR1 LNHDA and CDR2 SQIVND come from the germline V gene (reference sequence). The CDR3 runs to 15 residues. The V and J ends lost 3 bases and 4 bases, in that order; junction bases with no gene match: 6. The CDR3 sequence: CASSISDRMNQPQHF. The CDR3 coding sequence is TGTGCCAGTAGTATTTCGGACAGGATGAATCAGCCCCAGCATTTT.

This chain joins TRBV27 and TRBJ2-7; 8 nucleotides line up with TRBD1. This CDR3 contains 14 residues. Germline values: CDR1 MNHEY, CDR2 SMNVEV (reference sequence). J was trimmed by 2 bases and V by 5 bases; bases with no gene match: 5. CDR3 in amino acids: CASSPWTGTYEQYF. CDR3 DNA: TGTGCCAGCAGTCCCTGGACAGGGACCTACGAGCAGTACTTC.

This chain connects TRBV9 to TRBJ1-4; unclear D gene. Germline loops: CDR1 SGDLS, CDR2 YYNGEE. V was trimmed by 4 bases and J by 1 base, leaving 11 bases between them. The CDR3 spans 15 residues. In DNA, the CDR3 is TGTGCCAGCAGCAGCGACCCGGGAACTAATGAAAAACTGTTTTTT. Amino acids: CASSSDPGTNEKLFF.

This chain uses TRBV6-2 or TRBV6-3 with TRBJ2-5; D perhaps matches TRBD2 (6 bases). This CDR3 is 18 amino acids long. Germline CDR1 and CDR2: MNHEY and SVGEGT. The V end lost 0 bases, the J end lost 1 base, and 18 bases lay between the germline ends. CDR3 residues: CASSYSNGIAASQETQYF. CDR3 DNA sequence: TGTGCCAGCAGTTACTCTAATGGGATAGCGGCTTCCCAAGAGACCCAGTACTTC.

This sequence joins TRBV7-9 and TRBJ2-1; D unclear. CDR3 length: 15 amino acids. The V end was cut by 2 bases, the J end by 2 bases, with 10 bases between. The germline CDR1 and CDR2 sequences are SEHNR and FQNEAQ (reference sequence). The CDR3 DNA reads TGTGCCAGCAGCTTACACGGAGTAACCTACAATGAGCAGTTCTTC. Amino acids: CASSLHGVTYNEQFF.

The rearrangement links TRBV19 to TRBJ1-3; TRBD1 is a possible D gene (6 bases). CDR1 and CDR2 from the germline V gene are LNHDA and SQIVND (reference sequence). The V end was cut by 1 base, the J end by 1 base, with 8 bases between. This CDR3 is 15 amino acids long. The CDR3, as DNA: TGTGCCAGTAGTATAGTTGACAGGTCTGGAAACACCATATATTTT. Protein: CASSIVDRSGNTIYF.

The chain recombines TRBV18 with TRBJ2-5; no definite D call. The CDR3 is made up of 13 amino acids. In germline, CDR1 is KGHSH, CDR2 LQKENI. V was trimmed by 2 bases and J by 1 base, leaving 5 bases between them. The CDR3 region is CASSPYSQETQYF. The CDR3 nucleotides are TGTGCCAGCTCACCATACAGCCAAGAGACCCAGTACTTC.

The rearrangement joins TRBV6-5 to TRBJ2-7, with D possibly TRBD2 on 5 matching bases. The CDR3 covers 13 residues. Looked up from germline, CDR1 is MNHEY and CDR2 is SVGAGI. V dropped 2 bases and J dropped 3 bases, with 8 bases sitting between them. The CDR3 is CASSYRELYEQYF. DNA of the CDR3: TGTGCCAGCAGTTACAGGGAGCTCTACGAGCAGTACTTC.

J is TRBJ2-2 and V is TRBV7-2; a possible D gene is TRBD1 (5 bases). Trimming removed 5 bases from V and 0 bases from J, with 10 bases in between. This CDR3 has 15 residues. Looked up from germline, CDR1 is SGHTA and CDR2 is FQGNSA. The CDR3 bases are TGTGCCAGCAGCCCCAGGGCGGCGAACACCGGGGAGCTGTTTTTT. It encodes CASSPRAANTGELFF.